This is a list of T cell receptor beta chains from one sample in a study of vaccination and CD4 T cells after COVID-19. The antigens these receptors bind are not known. One entry per CDR3 protein results from TCRdb running MiXCR on the PCR reads. This sample has some 21,000 distinct CDR3 sequences, with 50% found just once. The specimen sequenced was CD4+ T cells from blood, cultured in vitro. Receptors originate from a human donor who had recovered from COVID-19. CDR3s include the opening cysteine and the closing phenylalanine or tryptophan. The D gene is left open where the match is weak. A clone size is listed for some rows: how often the clone was seen (once, few, many), or a class if it is expanded.

clone_size j_call d_call v_call cdr3_aa cdr3_nt
. TRBJ1-1 TRBD1 TRBV6-4 CASSHDLRQGVAFF TGTGCCAGCAGCCACGACCTTCGACAGGGGGTAGCTTTCTTT
. TRBJ1-3 . TRBV6-5 CASSYIGQGREVSGNTIYF TGTGCCAGCAGTTACATAGGGCAGGGGAGGGAAGTGTCGGGAAACACCATATATTTT
. TRBJ1-2 . TRBV4-1 CASSQERQYYGYTF TGCGCCAGCAGCCAAGAGAGACAGTACTATGGCTACACCTTC
. TRBJ1-1 . TRBV16 CASSQFGENTEAFF TGTGCCAGCAGCCAATTCGGGGAGAACACTGAAGCTTTCTTT
few TRBJ1-5 . TRBV4-2 CASSPRVNQPQHF TGTGCCAGCAGCCCAAGGGTCAATCAGCCCCAGCATTTT
. TRBJ2-1 . TRBV7-3 CASSLVGGSYNEQFF TGTGCCAGCAGCTTAGTAGGGGGGTCCTACAATGAGCAGTTCTTC
. TRBJ1-5 . TRBV19 CASSPTVDQPQHF TGTGCCAGTAGCCCGACAGTAGATCAGCCCCAGCATTTT
once TRBJ2-7 . TRBV6-2/TRBV6-3 CASSTPSRIIYEQYF TGTGCCAGCAGTACGCCCTCTAGGATAATCTACGAGCAGTACTTC
. TRBJ2-5 TRBD2 TRBV3-1 CASSQGIPSGGQETQYF TGTGCCAGCAGCCAGGGGATACCTAGCGGGGGTCAAGAGACCCAGTACTTC
. TRBJ2-7 TRBD1 TRBV20-1 CSARSEGGAYEQYF TGCAGTGCTAGATCGGAAGGGGGCGCGTACGAGCAGTACTTC
. TRBJ1-3 TRBD1 TRBV28 CASSLLQGAGGNTIYF TGTGCCAGCAGTTTATTACAGGGGGCTGGTGGAAACACCATATATTTT
. TRBJ2-7 TRBD2 TRBV7-6 CASSLRTLTSGSYEQYF TGTGCCAGCAGCTTAAGAACCTTGACTAGCGGGAGCTACGAGCAGTACTTC
. TRBJ2-3 . TRBV10-3 CATTRESTDTQYF TGTGCCACCACTCGGGAGAGCACAGATACGCAGTATTTT
. TRBJ1-2 TRBD1 TRBV12-3/TRBV12-4 CASRIQGAGGYTF TGTGCCAGCAGGATACAGGGGGCGGGAGGCTACACCTTC
. TRBJ2-1 . TRBV11-3 CASSTDPPPNHNEQFF TGTGCCAGCAGCACGGACCCGCCGCCTAACCACAATGAGCAGTTCTTC
few TRBJ1-2 . TRBV6-5 CASSYSKQGPNYGYTF TGTGCCAGCAGTTACTCGAAACAGGGACCTAACTATGGCTACACCTTC
. TRBJ1-5 TRBD1 TRBV20-1 CSASPTGGKDQPQHF TGCAGTGCTAGCCCGACAGGGGGCAAGGATCAGCCCCAGCATTTT
. TRBJ1-5 . TRBV19 CASSPQQGTNQPQHF TGTGCCAGTAGTCCACAACAGGGTACCAATCAGCCCCAGCATTTT
. TRBJ2-1 TRBD1 TRBV20-1 CSARDRGRSGSYNEQFF TGCAGTGCTAGAGACAGGGGGCGAAGTGGATCCTACAATGAGCAGTTCTTC
. TRBJ2-7 . TRBV19 CASSPPQGLYEQYF TGTGCCAGTAGTCCTCCACAGGGACTCTACGAGCAGTACTTC
. TRBJ2-5 TRBD1 TRBV6-1 CASSSGQAQETQYF TGTGCCAGCAGCTCGGGACAGGCGCAAGAGACCCAGTACTTC
. TRBJ1-2 TRBD1 TRBV7-9 CASSSSGTENYGYTF TGTGCCAGCAGCTCTTCCGGGACAGAAAACTATGGCTACACCTTC
few TRBJ2-7 TRBD1 TRBV19 CASSQQGAAPQEQYF TGTGCCAGTAGCCAACAGGGGGCCGCCCCGCAAGAGCAGTACTTC
few TRBJ1-3 . TRBV7-9 CASSPGTSTGGNTIYF TGTGCCAGCAGCCCCGGGACCTCCACGGGAGGAAACACCATATATTTT
. TRBJ1-2 . TRBV12-3/TRBV12-4 CASSLTGPSNGYTF TGTGCCAGCAGTCTGACAGGCCCAAGCAATGGCTACACCTTC
. TRBJ1-1 TRBD1 TRBV5-4 CASSSNPGTGDEAFF TGTGCCAGCAGCTCCAACCCCGGGACAGGGGATGAAGCTTTCTTT
. TRBJ2-2 TRBD1 TRBV7-3 CASSPGTGGITGELFF TGTGCCAGCAGCCCCGGGACAGGGGGAATCACCGGGGAGCTGTTTTTT